This T cell receptor (beta chain) is from a study of T-cell reconstitution after alpha-beta-depleted transplantation in children. Unique molecular identifiers were used in preparing the TCRbeta library. From the PCR reads, TCRdb called clonotypes with MiXCR, one entry per CDR3 protein. The repertoire includes just over 350,000 distinct CDR3 sequences, about an eighth of them detected once, and 3.5% to 4.5% sits in the top ten. The germline CDR1 and CDR2 sequences are MNHEY and SVGAGI. The CDR3 is made up of 11 amino acids. V was pared by 7 bases and J by 9 bases, with 6 bases of the junction left unmatched. The table lists this clonotype with a few counts.

V is TRBV6-5 and J is TRBJ2-7; TRBD1 matches 7 bases. The sample was PBMCs, taken from the stem cell graft. This receptor was identified in a human donor who donated a stem cell graft to a child with Fanconi anemia. CDR3 DNA: TGTGCCAGCACCCAGGGGGTCGCGCAGTACTTC. It translates to CASTQGVAQYF.